The rows below give T cell receptor beta chains drawn from one sample of a study of blood T cells in healthy people across ages. TCRdb re-called the 5' RACE reads with MiXCR, one entry per CDR3 protein. The sample holds over 1,500,000 distinct CDR3 sequences, roughly two fifths seen once. The sequencing sample was made of blood. The receptor set was obtained from a human donor in good health. CDR3s include the opening cysteine and the closing phenylalanine or tryptophan. A D gene is named only where the DNA matches it firmly. Where a row states a size, it is once, few, many or the class of an expanded clone; other rows omit it.

len	abundance	v_gene	j_gene	d_gene	CDR3nt	CDR3aa
15	few	TRBV3-1	TRBJ1-5	NA	TGTGCCAGCAGCCAAGATGCAGGGGCTGGTCAGCCCCAGCATTTT	CASSQDAGAGQPQHF
17	NA	TRBV6-5	TRBJ1-2	NA	TGTGCCAGCAGTTACACTCTGCCTAGCCGTATGGGGGACGGCTACACCTTC	CASSYTLPSRMGDGYTF
15	few	TRBV12-3/TRBV12-4	TRBJ1-2	TRBD1	TGTGCCAGCAGTTTTTCCGGGACAGGGGTATATGGCTACACCTTC	CASSFSGTGVYGYTF
13	few	TRBV7-3	TRBJ2-1	NA	TGTGCCAGCAGCTTCCCCTTGGGGAATGAGCAGTTCTTC	CASSFPLGNEQFF
16	NA	TRBV6-1	TRBJ1-2	NA	TGTGCCAGCAGTGGCAGAGTACCTAGGCGGGACAATGGCTACACCTTC	CASSGRVPRRDNGYTF
15	few	TRBV20-1	TRBJ2-7	NA	TGCAGTGCTAGACGACCAACACAGGGATCATACGAGCAGTACTTC	CSARRPTQGSYEQYF
14	NA	TRBV24-1	TRBJ2-5	NA	TGTGCCACCAGTGATTTCCAGGGGACGGAGACCCAGTACTTC	CATSDFQGTETQYF
13	few	TRBV20-1	TRBJ2-5	NA	TGCAGTGGGGGGGCTGGGCTACAAGAGACCCAGTACTTC	CSGGAGLQETQYF
16	few	TRBV7-2	TRBJ2-5	TRBD2	TGTGCCAGCAGCTCGCTAGCGGGGGGGCGCCAAGAGACCCAGTACTTC	CASSSLAGGRQETQYF
14	few	TRBV7-6	TRBJ2-3	NA	TGTGCCAGCCTACCTGACCCTGGCGCAGATACGCAGTATTTT	CASLPDPGADTQYF
13	few	TRBV29-1	TRBJ2-3	TRBD2	TGCAGCGTTGAGATCGGGGGGACAGATACGCAGTATTTT	CSVEIGGTDTQYF
14	few	TRBV5-1	TRBJ2-2	TRBD2	TGCGCCAGCAGCCGGCTGGGGGGGGCCGGGGAGCTGTTTTTT	CASSRLGGAGELFF
15	NA	TRBV5-1	TRBJ2-1	NA	TGCGCCAGCAGCACCGGGGATAGCTCCTACAATGAGCAGTTCTTC	CASSTGDSSYNEQFF
14	NA	TRBV6-6	TRBJ1-2	NA	TGTGCCAGCAGACACCTGGACAGAGACTATGGCTACACCTTC	CASRHLDRDYGYTF
15	NA	TRBV4-3	TRBJ1-3	NA	TGCGCCAGCAGCCAAGGGAACAGGCCTGGAAACACCATATATTTT	CASSQGNRPGNTIYF
11	NA	TRBV20-1	TRBJ2-1	TRBD2	TGCAGTGCCTGGGGAGGGAGCCAGGGGTTCTTC	CSAWGGSQGFF
14	NA	TRBV3-1	TRBJ1-2	TRBD1	TGTGCCAGCAGCCAGAGAGCAGGGGGAGATGGCTACACCTTC	CASSQRAGGDGYTF
14	NA	TRBV11-1	TRBJ2-7	NA	TGTGCCAGCAGCTTCAGGGGGGCTGCCTACGAGCAGTACTTC	CASSFRGAAYEQYF
13	few	TRBV7-2	TRBJ2-7	NA	TGTGCCAGCAGCTCTTATCGGGGGATCGAGCAGTACTTC	CASSSYRGIEQYF
17	NA	TRBV6-2/TRBV6-3	TRBJ2-7	NA	TGTGCCAGCAGTCTGGAGGATTGGCAGGACATCCCCTACGAGCAGTACTTC	CASSLEDWQDIPYEQYF
16	NA	TRBV28	TRBJ1-5	TRBD1	TGTGCCAGCAGTACCCTCTCAGGGGGGGGCAATCAGCCCCAGCATTTT	CASSTLSGGGNQPQHF
13	few	TRBV20-1	TRBJ1-1	NA	TGCAGTGCTAGACACGCGAGGGACACTGAAGCTTTCTTT	CSARHARDTEAFF
14	few	TRBV20-1	TRBJ2-3	NA	TGCAGTGCTAGAAAGGCGGGTGACACAGATACGCAGTATTTT	CSARKAGDTDTQYF
16	NA	TRBV11-2	TRBJ2-7	TRBD2	TGTGCCAGCAGCTCTTGGACTAGCGGGGGTTCCTACGAGCAGTACTTC	CASSSWTSGGSYEQYF
13	NA	TRBV20-1	TRBJ1-1	NA	TGCAGTGCCTGGGACTTCGAAAACACTGAAGCTTTCTTT	CSAWDFENTEAFF
13	NA	TRBV6-2/TRBV6-3	TRBJ2-1	NA	TGTGCCAGCAGAACGATGTCCTACAATGAGCAGTTCTTC	CASRTMSYNEQFF
16	NA	TRBV12-3/TRBV12-4	TRBJ2-1	TRBD2	TGTGCCAGCAGGAAATTTAGCGGGCAACCTTACAATGAGCAGTTCTTC	CASRKFSGQPYNEQFF
17	NA	TRBV20-1	TRBJ1-5	TRBD1	TGCAGTGCTAGAGATCTCGTTAAACAGGGGGCCAGTCAGCCCCGGCATTTT	CSARDLVKQGASQPRHF
15	NA	TRBV7-3	TRBJ2-1	TRBD2	TGTGCCAGCAGCTTAGTAGCGGGGGGCTTTAATGAGCAGTTCTTC	CASSLVAGGFNEQFF
12	few	TRBV29-1	TRBJ1-1	NA	TGCAGCGTTAGCGGGGTCAGCACTGAAGCTTTCTTT	CSVSGVSTEAFF
15	few	TRBV12-5	TRBJ2-1	TRBD2	TGTGCTAGTGGTTTCAGCGGGGGGGTCTACAATGAGCAGTTCTTC	CASGFSGGVYNEQFF
11	NA	TRBV19	TRBJ2-1	NA	TGTGCCAGTAAGGGGGGGACTTGGGAGTTCTTC	CASKGGTWEFF
15	few	TRBV20-1	TRBJ2-7	TRBD1	TGCAGTGCTAGAGGGGGGACAGGTGAAGGGTACGAGCAGTACTTC	CSARGGTGEGYEQYF
15	once	TRBV12-3/TRBV12-4	TRBJ1-5	NA	TGTGCCAGCAGTTTCGAGGGGGTTAGCAATCAGCCCCAGCATTTT	CASSFEGVSNQPQHF
14	NA	TRBV20-1	TRBJ1-2	NA	TGCAGTGCTAGAGATGCATCAAGGACAGATGGCTACACCTTC	CSARDASRTDGYTF
13	few	TRBV6-4	TRBJ2-4	TRBD2	TGTGCCAGCACCGGGGGACTAGAGGGGATTCAGTACTTC	CASTGGLEGIQYF
19	few	TRBV7-2	TRBJ2-1	TRBD2	TGTGCCAGCAGCTCTTCGGGGCTAGCGGGGGCTCGCTCCTACAATGAGCAGTTCTTC	CASSSSGLAGARSYNEQFF
15	NA	TRBV7-6	TRBJ1-6	NA	TGTGCCAGCAGCTTAGAGGGACGGAATTATTCACCCCTCCACTTT	CASSLEGRNYSPLHF
13	NA	TRBV6-1	TRBJ1-2	NA	TGTGCCAGCAGTGAGGGGGCATATTGGGGCTACACCTTC	CASSEGAYWGYTF
13	few	TRBV12-3/TRBV12-4	TRBJ1-2	NA	TGTGCCAGCAGTTTCTGGACAGAGGATGGCTACACCTTC	CASSFWTEDGYTF
10	NA	TRBV6-2/TRBV6-3	TRBJ2-3	NA	TGTGCCAGCGGTGACGTTACGCAGTATTTT	CASGDVTQYF
14	NA	TRBV10-3	TRBJ2-7	NA	TGTGCCATCAGTGAGTCAAGCTCCAGGGGCGAGCAGTACTTC	CAISESSSRGEQYF
20	NA	TRBV7-8	TRBJ2-1	TRBD2	TGTGCCAGCACCGGGGGTTGGCTAGCGGGGGCCAAGAGCTCCTACAATGAGCAGTTCTTC	CASTGGWLAGAKSSYNEQFF
14	NA	TRBV7-2	TRBJ2-1	NA	TGTGCCAGCAGCCTCCCGACACTAGTCGGCGAGCAGTTCTTC	CASSLPTLVGEQFF
13	few	TRBV29-1	TRBJ2-3	TRBD2	TGCAGCGTTGTGGGCCCGGGGGGAGGTACGCAGTATTTT	CSVVGPGGGTQYF
12	NA	TRBV6-6	TRBJ2-1	NA	TGTACCAGCAGGATTCTGGCAAATGAGCAGTTCTTC	CTSRILANEQFF
18	NA	TRBV20-1	TRBJ2-3	NA	TGCAGTGCTAGGTATTCCCCCCAGGACGGGGCCCACACAGATACGCAGTATTTT	CSARYSPQDGAHTDTQYF
19	NA	TRBV4-3	TRBJ2-3	TRBD2	TGCGCCAGCAGCCAAGGAAGGACTAGCGGCTCTCCGCGCACAGATACGCAGTATTTT	CASSQGRTSGSPRTDTQYF
14	NA	TRBV7-2	TRBJ1-2	TRBD1	TGTGCCAGCAGCTTAAGTGAGGGGGCATATGGCTACACCTTC	CASSLSEGAYGYTF
18	many	TRBV7-2	TRBJ2-7	TRBD2	TGTGCCAGCAGCTCCCAAAACACTGGCAGCGGGGGGTTGTACGAGCAGTACTTC	CASSSQNTGSGGLYEQYF
14	NA	TRBV28	TRBJ2-4	NA	TGTGCCAGCAGTGCACGGGGCGCCAAAAACATTCAGTACTTC	CASSARGAKNIQYF
14	few	TRBV12-3/TRBV12-4	TRBJ1-5	NA	TGTGCCAGCAGTCTAGGGTACGGGGGTCAGCCCCAGCATTTT	CASSLGYGGQPQHF
13	few	TRBV30	TRBJ1-2	TRBD1	TGTGCCTGGACCCCGGGGACAGGGGATGGCTACACCTTC	CAWTPGTGDGYTF
15	few	TRBV7-9	TRBJ2-1	TRBD2	TGTGCCAGCAGCCAAACTAGCGTCCCCTACAATGAGCAGTTCTTC	CASSQTSVPYNEQFF
13	NA	TRBV20-1	TRBJ1-1	NA	TGCAGTGCTAGGTCGCAGGGTAGGACTGAAGCTTTCTTT	CSARSQGRTEAFF
13	NA	TRBV5-1	TRBJ1-1	NA	TGCGCCAGCAGCTTGGATGGGGAACAGAGAGCTTTCTTT	CASSLDGEQRAFF
13	few	TRBV29-1	TRBJ1-1	NA	TGCAGCGTTGGGGAGGGGGGATGGACTGAAGCTTTCTTT	CSVGEGGWTEAFF
16	NA	TRBV9	TRBJ2-6	TRBD1	TGTGCCAGCAGCGTAGGAGACAGGGCTGGGGCCAACGTCCTGACTTTC	CASSVGDRAGANVLTF
15	NA	TRBV5-6	TRBJ2-1	NA	TGTGCCAGCAGCTTGGTAGGGGGTTATACAAATGAGCAGTTCTTC	CASSLVGGYTNEQFF